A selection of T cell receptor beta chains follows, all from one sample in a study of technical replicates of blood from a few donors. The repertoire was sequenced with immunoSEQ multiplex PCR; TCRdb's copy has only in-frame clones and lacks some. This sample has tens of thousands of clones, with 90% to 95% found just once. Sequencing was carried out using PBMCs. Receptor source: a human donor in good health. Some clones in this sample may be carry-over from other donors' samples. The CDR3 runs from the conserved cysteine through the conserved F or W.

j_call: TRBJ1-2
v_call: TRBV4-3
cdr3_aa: CASSLLRGGADGYTF

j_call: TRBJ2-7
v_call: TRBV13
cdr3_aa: CASGVGGYEQYF

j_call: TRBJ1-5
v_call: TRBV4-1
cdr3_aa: CASSQTKQGNQPQHF

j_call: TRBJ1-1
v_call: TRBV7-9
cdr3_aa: CASSPPGGTEAFF

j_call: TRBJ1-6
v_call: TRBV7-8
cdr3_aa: CASSLDNRELRSPLHF

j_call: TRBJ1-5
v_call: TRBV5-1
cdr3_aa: CASSTGDRTNQPQHF

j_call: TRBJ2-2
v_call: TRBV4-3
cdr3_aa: CASSPGVAGELFF

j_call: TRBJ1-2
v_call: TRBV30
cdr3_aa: CAWSWGDGYTF

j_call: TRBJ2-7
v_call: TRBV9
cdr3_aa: CASSVAQTSEQYF

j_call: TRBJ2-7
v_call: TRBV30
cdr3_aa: CAWSVFGTSGRQQYF

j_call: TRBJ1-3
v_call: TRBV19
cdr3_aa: CASSVPWRNTIYF

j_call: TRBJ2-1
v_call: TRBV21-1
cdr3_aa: CASSRDRADEQFF

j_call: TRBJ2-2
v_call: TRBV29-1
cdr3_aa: CSVEARNTGELFF

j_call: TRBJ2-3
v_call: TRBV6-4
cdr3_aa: CASSERGGAGTDTQYF

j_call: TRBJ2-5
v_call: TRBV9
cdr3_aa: CASSAGFLASNLGSQYF

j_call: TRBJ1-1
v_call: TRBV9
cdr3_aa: CASSSTGQPNTEAFF

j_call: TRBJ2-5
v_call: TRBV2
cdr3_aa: CASSKEELAGRETQYF

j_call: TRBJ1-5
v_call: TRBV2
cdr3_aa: CASSRQGANQPQHF

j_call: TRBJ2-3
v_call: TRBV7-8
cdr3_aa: CASSFISGSDTQYF

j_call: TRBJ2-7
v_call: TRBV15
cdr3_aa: CATGTSGRTSSYEQYF

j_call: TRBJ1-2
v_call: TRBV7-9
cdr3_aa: CASSPEFRRQGADGYTF

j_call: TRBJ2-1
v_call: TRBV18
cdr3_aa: CASSRGQGAYNEQFF

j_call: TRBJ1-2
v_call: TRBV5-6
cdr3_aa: CASSLVSNQAGYTF

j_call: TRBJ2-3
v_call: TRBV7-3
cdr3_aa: CASSWGGVRDTQYF

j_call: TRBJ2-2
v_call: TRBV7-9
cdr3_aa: CASRPGTSGINTGELFF

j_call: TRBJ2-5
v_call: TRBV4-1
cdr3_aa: CASSQELGRTSGGDEETQYF

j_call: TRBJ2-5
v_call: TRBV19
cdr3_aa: CASKKAGGRKETQYF

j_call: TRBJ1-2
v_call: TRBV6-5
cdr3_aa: CASRDSPLYGYTF

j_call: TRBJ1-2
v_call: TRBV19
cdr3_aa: CASSAEFGYGYTF

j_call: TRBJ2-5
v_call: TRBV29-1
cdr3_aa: CSVTRDTQETQYF

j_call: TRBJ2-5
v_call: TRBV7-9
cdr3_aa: CASSLVAVQETQYF

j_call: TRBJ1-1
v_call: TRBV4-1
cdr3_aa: CASSQVVETEAFF

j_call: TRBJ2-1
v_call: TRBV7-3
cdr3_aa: CASSPSGTSGGRGNEQFF

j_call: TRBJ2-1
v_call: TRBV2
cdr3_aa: CASRPSGHNEQFF

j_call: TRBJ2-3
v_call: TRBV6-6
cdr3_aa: CAVLAGGWGDTQYF

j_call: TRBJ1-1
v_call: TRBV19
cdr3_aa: CASSWSRGLVNTEAFF

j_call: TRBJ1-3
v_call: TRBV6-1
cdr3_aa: CASSPVLSSGNTIYF